This TCR beta chain is from a study of cytomegalovirus exposure and HLA in healthy donors. Concerning this clone itself: Its antigen is still unknown.

PCR involved 60 Vbeta and 13 Jbeta primers. TCRdb's copy holds only in-frame clones and misses some; the assay was immunoSEQ multiplex PCR. The table has some 120,000 clones, about 80% seen once. Whole-study findings and limits: Upon later analysis, HLA-associated TCR beta chains proved more clonally expanded than other, equally common chains.

Germline values: CDR1 SNHLY, CDR2 FYNNEI. CDR3 length: 14 residues. Trimming pared 7 bases from V and 0 bases from J, leaving 13 bases between. The source of this sequence is a male donor in good health and CMV-seronegative. The J gene is TRBJ2-7, the V gene TRBV2; D might be TRBD2 (6 bases). Material: PBMCs. The CDR3 DNA follows: TGTGCCAGCATTGAGCGGGCAGCCTCCTACGAGCAGTACTTC. It yields the protein CASIERAASYEQYF. Full variable domain (remainder filled in from reference TRBV2 and TRBJ2-7): EPEVTQTPSHQVTQMGQEVILRCVPISNHLYFYWYRQILGQKVEFLVSFYNNEISEKSEIFDDQFSVERPDGSNFTLKIRSTKLEDSAMYFCASIERAASYEQYFGPGTRLTVT.